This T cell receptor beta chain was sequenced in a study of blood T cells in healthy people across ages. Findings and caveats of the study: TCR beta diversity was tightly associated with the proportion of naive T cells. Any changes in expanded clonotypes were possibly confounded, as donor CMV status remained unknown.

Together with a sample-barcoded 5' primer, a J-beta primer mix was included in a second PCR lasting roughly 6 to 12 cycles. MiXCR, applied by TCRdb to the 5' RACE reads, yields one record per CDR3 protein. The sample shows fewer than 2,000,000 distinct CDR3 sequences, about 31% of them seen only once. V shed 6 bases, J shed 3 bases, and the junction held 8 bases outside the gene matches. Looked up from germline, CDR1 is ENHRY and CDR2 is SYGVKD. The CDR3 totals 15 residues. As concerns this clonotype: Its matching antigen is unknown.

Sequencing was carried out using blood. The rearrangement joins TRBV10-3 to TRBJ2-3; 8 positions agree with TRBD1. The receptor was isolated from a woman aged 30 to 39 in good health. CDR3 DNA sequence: TGTGCCATCAGAGAAACAGGGGGACGGACAGATACGCAGTATTTT. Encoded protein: CAIRETGGRTDTQYF.